The source of this TCR beta chain is a study of shared clonotypes between healthy human individuals (dated by TCRdb to about 2020). Background on the whole study: The cohort included three men and two women between 18 and 49 years of age. To increase sequencing depth and limit assay-specific biases, different laboratories used diverse techniques to prepare libraries and sequence TCR repertoires. For each donor, CD4 naive and CD4 memory were each run on three plates, CD8 naive on two plates, and CD8 memory on one plate. Leukapheresis yielded between about 0.9 and 9 billion PBMCs per donor. To estimate repertoire size and how much clonotype sharing occurs between individuals, the study deeply sequenced the blood TCR repertoires of about 5 healthy adults.

Overall study outcomes, separate from this receptor: Based on pairwise subsampling, the degree of clonotype sharing among donors was expected to be affected by sequencing depth. Estimated clonotype richness was generally larger for naive than for memory subsets. Because the study included a small number of donors, the genetic and exposure-history diversity represented was limited. Sharing across several donors was observed for approximately 4.6% of naive CD4, 3% to 4% of naive CD8, 2% to 2.5% of memory CD4, and roughly 0.43% of memory CD8 clonotypes. Clonotypes shared by all four sorted-subset donors showed higher generation probabilities than non-shared clonotypes. Only blood was sampled, and tissue TCR repertoires likely differ from those in blood. Incomplete sequencing was indicated by rarefaction of sorted-subset datasets, despite the large sequencing depth.

For the CD8 naive samples, CD45RO-negative cells were positively selected for CCR7, yielding a CD45RA+CCR7+ population from which TemRA cells were excluded. The donors were healthy, HIV-negative adults who had no recently reported acute infections or vaccinations. Only Caucasian adults living in Nashville, Tennessee, USA were represented among the donors. After blood collection by leukapheresis, PBMCs were isolated using Ficoll-Histopaque density gradient centrifugation and then cryopreserved in the vapor phase of liquid nitrogen. Analytical flow cytometry was used to check the purity and quantity of each magnetically sorted T cell population. Each sorted fraction had its genomic DNA isolated and then quantified by UV absorbance on a Nanodrop 2000c. V and J are truncated by 6 bases and 6 bases respectively, leaving an intervening sequence of 21 bases. The cysteine opens and the phenylalanine closes a CDR3 of 15 amino acids. Here the CDR3 DNA is all that survives: 45 bases in frame from base 1. CDR1 is given as SQVTM and CDR2 as ANQGSEA, both from the germline V gene.

Using the deep immunoSEQ assay, TCR CDR3 regions were amplified from genomic DNA by multiplex PCR. For each cell subset, the extracted genomic DNA was distributed evenly across all wells of several immunoSEQ 96-well plates, and each plate served as one replicate. For sorted subsets, 200 ng of genomic DNA, equivalent to 25,000 to 35,000 T cell genomes, went into each replicate PCR. Purified libraries were measured with a Qubit 3.0 fluorometer, size-checked on a Bioanalyzer 2100, and measured again with the KAPA Library Quantification kit. A separate single-read 150-cycle Illumina NextSeq 550 flow cell was used to sequence each immunoSEQ 96-well plate. Under the source paper's analysis protocol: The immunoSEQ output contained only junctional sequences without quality scores, so filtering could not match that applied to full-length reads. Sequences were annotated with PyIR, a Python wrapper for IgBLAST v1.9, and V/J genes and CDR3 were assigned using IMGT germline references. Reads with weak V/J assignments (E-value above 1e-6), missing CDR3, stop codons, out-of-frame junctions, or ambiguous translated residues were removed. V3J clonotypes were defined as sequences sharing an identical inferred V gene, J gene, and CDR3 amino acid sequence. The percentage overlap between two repertoires was calculated by dividing the number of shared unique clonotypes by the size of the smaller repertoire. RTK rarefaction, the Chao1 estimator, and Recon v2.1 estimates of unobserved clonotypes were used to assess repertoire richness. Generation probabilities for all TCRbeta clonotypes obtained by the gDNA method from a handful of donors were computed using OLGA. TCRdb mirrors the immuneACCESS table, restricted to in-frame sequences. Some clones are absent from its copies; in checked studies, under half trace to an unresolved V gene, and the reason for the others is unknown. That table supplies the V and J calls and clone size; D and trimming were determined from the DNA. Counted in this sample were 760,000 or so clones; approximately 96% of them appeared once. Less than 0.25% of the sample is held by the ten biggest clonotypes.

Of note for this clone: It has no known antigen specificity. Per-base qualities were not stored, and no clone one base away is much larger.

Here the chain combines TRBV29-1 and TRBJ2-1, with the D gene too uncertain to name. The TCR originated in a man aged 25 to 40 in good health. Sequenced sample: naive CD8+ T cells sorted from blood. The cell subset or site label, as the study defines it: CD45RA+CCR7+. This receptor carries the CDR3 CSVPYWQRVRNEQFF. The nucleotide sequence reads as follows: TGCAGCGTACCGTATTGGCAACGGGTCCGCAATGAGCAGTTCTTC.